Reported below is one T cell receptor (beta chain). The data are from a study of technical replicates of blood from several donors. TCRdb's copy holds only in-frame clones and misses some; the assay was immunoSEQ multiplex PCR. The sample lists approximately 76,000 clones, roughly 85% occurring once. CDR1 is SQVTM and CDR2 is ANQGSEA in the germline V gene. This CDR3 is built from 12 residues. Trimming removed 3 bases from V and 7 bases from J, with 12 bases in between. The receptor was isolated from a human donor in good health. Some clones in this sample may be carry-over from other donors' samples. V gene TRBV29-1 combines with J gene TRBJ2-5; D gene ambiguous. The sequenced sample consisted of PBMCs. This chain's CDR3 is CSVEYLGGTQYF. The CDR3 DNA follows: TGCAGCGTTGAGTATCTCGGTGGGACCCAGTACTTC. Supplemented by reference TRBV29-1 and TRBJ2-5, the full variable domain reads SAVISQKPSRDICQRGTSLTIQCQVDSQVTMMFWYRQQPGQSLTLIATANQGSEATYESGFVIDKFPISRPNLTFSTLTVSNMSPEDSSIYLCSVEYLGGTQYFGPGTRLLVL.